Listed below are T cell receptor beta chains from one sample, sequenced in a study of T cell responses to AZD1222 COVID-19 vaccine. Sequencing was performed with immunoSEQ multiplex PCR; in TCRdb, only in-frame clones are kept and a portion is missing. Of over 85,000 clones listed, 88% were seen once; the top ten hold around a sixth. Sequenced material: peripheral blood, taken 28 days after the second AZD1222 dose. The receptors were gathered from an adult who received the AZD1222 COVID-19 vaccine. The CDR3 runs from the conserved cysteine through the conserved F or W. Fields, in order: J gene, clone size, V gene, D gene, CDR3 DNA, CDR3 protein. D genes are given only for firm matches. Some rows mark clone size as missing; the rest say once, few, many or name a class of expanded clone.

TRBJ1-5 NA TRBV6-2/TRBV6-3 NA TGTGCCAGCAGTTACGAATTCCCTCGTGGCAATCAGCCCCAGCATTTT CASSYEFPRGNQPQHF
TRBJ2-7 NA TRBV3-1/TRBV3-2 TRBD2 TGTGCCAGCAGCCGCGGGGGACTAGCGGTCTACGAGCAGTACTTC CASSRGGLAVYEQYF
TRBJ2-7 NA TRBV14 NA TGTGCCAGCAGCCAATCGGGTAGTTTTGAGCAGTACTTC CASSQSGSFEQYF
TRBJ1-4 NA TRBV3-1/TRBV3-2 TRBD1 TGTGCCAGCAGCCAAGAGGACAGGGGAAATGAAAAACTGTTTTTT CASSQEDRGNEKLFF
TRBJ2-7 NA TRBV9 TRBD1 TGTGCCAGCAGCGGAACCGGGACAGGGTTCAACGAGCAGTACTTC CASSGTGTGFNEQYF
TRBJ2-2 once TRBV11-2 TRBD1 TGTGCCAGCAGCTTATCACAGGGGGTGCGCACCGGGGAGCTGTTTTTT CASSLSQGVRTGELFF
TRBJ2-7 NA TRBV5-1 TRBD2 TGCGCCAGCAGTCCATCTAGCGGGAGGGCCGACGAGCAGTACTTC CASSPSSGRADEQYF
TRBJ2-3 NA TRBV18 NA TGTGCCAGCTCACCCATTGGCCTTGGGCTCATAGTCGATACGCAGTATTTT CASSPIGLGLIVDTQYF
TRBJ2-3 NA TRBV7-9 NA TGTGCCGCTGCTAGTGCCGGGAGAGGTCCAGATACGCAGTATTTT CAAASAGRGPDTQYF
TRBJ2-1 once TRBV14 NA TGTGCCAGCAGCCAAGACTTCAGGAGCGCACGGTTCTTC CASSQDFRSARFF
TRBJ2-1 NA TRBV9 TRBD2 TGTGCCAGCAGCGTGGGGACTAGCGGGAGCTTCGGGGAGCAGTTCTTC CASSVGTSGSFGEQFF
TRBJ2-5 NA TRBV9 TRBD2 TGTGCCAGCTCTTGGCGGGGGGAGGAGACCCAGTACTTC CASSWRGEETQYF
TRBJ1-2 NA TRBV5-1 TRBD1 TGCGCCAGCAGCTTCCCGGGACAGGAAAACTATGGCTACACCTTC CASSFPGQENYGYTF
TRBJ1-2 NA TRBV30 NA TGTGCCTGGAGTGTGTGGGAGAACTATGGCTACACCTTC CAWSVWENYGYTF
TRBJ1-4 NA TRBV7-9 NA TGTGCCAGCAGCTTAGGGACACTTTATGAAAAACTGTTTTTT CASSLGTLYEKLFF
TRBJ2-7 NA TRBV19 NA TGTGCCAGTAGCCCCCGCGGGAATGGGGTCGAGCAGTACTTC CASSPRGNGVEQYF
TRBJ1-2 NA TRBV2 NA TGTGCCAGCATCGTCCAGGAGTCTGATGGCTACACCTTC CASIVQESDGYTF
TRBJ2-1 few TRBV7-9 NA TGTGCCAGCAGCTTACGTAATGAGCAGTTCTTC CASSLRNEQFF
TRBJ1-6 NA TRBV3-1/TRBV3-2 NA TGTGCCAGCAGCCAAGTAGTCGGAGGGGACTATAATTCACCCCTCCACTTT CASSQVVGGDYNSPLHF
TRBJ1-2 NA TRBV5-4 TRBD1 TGTGCCAGCAGTTTTGGGACAGGGCTTGGCCGTAACTATGGCTACACCTTC CASSFGTGLGRNYGYTF
TRBJ1-3 NA TRBV4-1 NA TGCGCCAGCAGCCATGAACCGGGACACTCTGGAGGAAACACCATATATTTT CASSHEPGHSGGNTIYF
TRBJ1-2 NA TRBV6-1 NA TGTGCCAGCAGTGAAGCAACAGTTTCTAGGGGCTACACCTTC CASSEATVSRGYTF
TRBJ1-6 NA TRBV11-3 NA TGTGCCAGCAGCTTAGGTCGGGACGGAAATTCACCCCTCCACTTT CASSLGRDGNSPLHF
TRBJ2-1 NA TRBV13 NA TGTGCCAGCAGCCCCCTCCTCCTTAGTGTTGAGCAGTTCTTC CASSPLLLSVEQFF
TRBJ1-1 NA TRBV19 TRBD1 TGTGCCAGTAGCGGACAGGGGAGAGATGAAGCTTTCTTT CASSGQGRDEAFF
TRBJ2-3 NA TRBV27 NA TGTGCCAGCAGCCGAATCCCAGGGGACACGCAGTATTTT CASSRIPGDTQYF
TRBJ2-5 NA TRBV19 NA TGTGCCAGTAGTATAGCCAACCAAGAGACCCAGTACTTC CASSIANQETQYF
TRBJ1-5 NA TRBV19 NA TGTGCCAGTAGTCCCTCCGGAGGGGGTCAGCCCCAGCATTTT CASSPSGGGQPQHF
TRBJ2-2 NA TRBV5-4 NA TGTGCCAGCAGCTTGGCCTCGTATTCCGGGGAGCTGTTTTTT CASSLASYSGELFF
TRBJ2-1 NA TRBV5-1 NA TGCGCCAGCAGCTTGGTTGAGGGCAATGAGCAGTTCTTC CASSLVEGNEQFF
TRBJ1-5 NA TRBV30 NA TGTGCCTGGGAGTCGGAGGCTGGTCAGCCCCAGCATTTT CAWESEAGQPQHF
TRBJ2-3 NA TRBV5-1 NA TGCGCCAGCATCCCCGGGGAGGCACCCACAGATACGCAGTATTTT CASIPGEAPTDTQYF
TRBJ2-1 NA TRBV3-1/TRBV3-2 TRBD2 TGTGCCAGCAGATCTAGCGGGAGAGAATGGAATGAGCAGTTCTTC CASRSSGREWNEQFF
TRBJ1-2 NA TRBV20-1 NA TGCAGTGCGCAGGGCTACACCTTC CSAQGYTF
TRBJ2-7 NA TRBV6-5 TRBD2 TGTGCCAGCACCCACGGCGGGGGGCGGGACGAGCAGTACTTC CASTHGGGRDEQYF
TRBJ2-7 NA TRBV14 TRBD1 TGTGCCAGCAGCCAAGACTGGACAGGGCATGTTGAGAACGAGCAGTACTTC CASSQDWTGHVENEQYF
TRBJ1-4 NA TRBV2 NA TGTGCCAGCAGTGATCAGGGACTACCTAATGAAAAACTGTTTTTT CASSDQGLPNEKLFF
TRBJ1-5 once TRBV6-5 NA TGTGCCAGCAGTCATCAGGATAGCAATCAGCCCCAGCATTTT CASSHQDSNQPQHF
TRBJ2-1 NA TRBV6-1 TRBD2 TGTGCCAGCAGTGAACCTACTAGCGGGCTTCGTCATATCTACAATGAGCAGTTCTTC CASSEPTSGLRHIYNEQFF
TRBJ2-2 NA TRBV5-8 NA TGTGCCAGCAGCTACCAGGGTGGTCTGTTTTTT CASSYQGGLFF
TRBJ2-1 NA TRBV24-1 TRBD2 TGTGCCACCAGTGATTCGACTAGCGGTCGTGACAATGAGCAGTTCTTC CATSDSTSGRDNEQFF
TRBJ1-6 NA TRBV28 NA TGTGCCAGCAGTTTTACCGGGGTAGCCCTCCACTTT CASSFTGVALHF
TRBJ2-7 NA TRBV7-9 TRBD2 TGTGCCAGCAGCTTAGTGGGGAGCGGGAGCTCCTACGAGCAGTACTTC CASSLVGSGSSYEQYF
TRBJ2-5 once TRBV6-5 TRBD1 TGTGCCAGCAGCCCGGACAGGGGGTTGCAAGAGACCCAGTACTTC CASSPDRGLQETQYF
TRBJ1-2 NA TRBV10-3 NA TGTGCCATCAGCATAGACTCCCATGGCTACACCTTC CAISIDSHGYTF
TRBJ2-2 NA TRBV4-2 NA TGTGCCAGCAGCCAAGACCCCGATAGGAGAACCGGGGAGCTGTTTTTT CASSQDPDRRTGELFF
TRBJ2-1 NA TRBV5-4 TRBD2 TGTGCCAGCAGCTCACCAGGGACTAGCGGAGGGGGGCGGCAGCAGTTCTTC CASSSPGTSGGGRQQFF
TRBJ1-1 NA TRBV11-3 NA TGTGCCAGCAGCATACTATCGGGAACTGAAGCTTTCTTT CASSILSGTEAFF
TRBJ1-1 NA TRBV15 TRBD1 TGTGCCACCAGCCCCGGGACAGGGTTATCTGAAGCTTTCTTT CATSPGTGLSEAFF
TRBJ2-2 NA TRBV7-9 NA TGTGCCAGCAGCTTAAGTTTAAGTCAGGGAAACACCGGGGAGCTGTTTTTT CASSLSLSQGNTGELFF
TRBJ1-2 once TRBV6-6 NA TGTGCCAGCAGTTACTCGGGGGAGGCCATCTATGGCTACACCTTC CASSYSGEAIYGYTF
TRBJ1-6 NA TRBV6-5 TRBD1 TGTGCCAGCAGCTTCCTACAGGGGAGGGATTCACCCCTCCACTTT CASSFLQGRDSPLHF
TRBJ2-3 few TRBV3-1/TRBV3-2 NA TGTGCCAGCAGCCAAGTGACTAACACAGATACGCAGTATTTT CASSQVTNTDTQYF
TRBJ2-7 NA TRBV25-1 TRBD1 TGTGCCAGCAGTGGGTGGGACAGGGGATACGAGCAGTACTTC CASSGWDRGYEQYF
TRBJ1-4 NA TRBV5-1 TRBD1 TGCGCCAGCAGCTTGGGACAGGGGGCACGGGGTGAAAAACTGTTTTTT CASSLGQGARGEKLFF